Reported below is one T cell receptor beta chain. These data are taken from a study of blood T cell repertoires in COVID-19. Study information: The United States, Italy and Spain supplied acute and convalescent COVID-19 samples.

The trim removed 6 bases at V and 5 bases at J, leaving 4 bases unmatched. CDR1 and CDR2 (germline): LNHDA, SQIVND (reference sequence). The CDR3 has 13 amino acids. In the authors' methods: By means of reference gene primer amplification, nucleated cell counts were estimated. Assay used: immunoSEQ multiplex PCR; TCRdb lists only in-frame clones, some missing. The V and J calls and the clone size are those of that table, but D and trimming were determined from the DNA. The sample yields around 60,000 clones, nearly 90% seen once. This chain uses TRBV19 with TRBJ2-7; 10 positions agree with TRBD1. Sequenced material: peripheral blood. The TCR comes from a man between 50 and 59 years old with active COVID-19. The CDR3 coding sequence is TGTGCCAGTAGCCGGGACAGGGGCGACGAGCAGTACTTC. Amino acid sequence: CASSRDRGDEQYF.